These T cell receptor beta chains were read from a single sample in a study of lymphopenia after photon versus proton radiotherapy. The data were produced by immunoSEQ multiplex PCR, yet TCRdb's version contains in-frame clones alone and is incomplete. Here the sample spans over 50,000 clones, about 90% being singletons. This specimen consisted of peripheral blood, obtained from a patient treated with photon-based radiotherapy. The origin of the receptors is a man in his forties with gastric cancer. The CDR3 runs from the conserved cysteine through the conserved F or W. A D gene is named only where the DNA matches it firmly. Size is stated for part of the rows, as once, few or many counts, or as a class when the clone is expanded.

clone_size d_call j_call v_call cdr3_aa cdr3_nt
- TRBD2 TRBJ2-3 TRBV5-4 CASSEGLAGGTDTQYF TGTGCCAGCAGCGAGGGACTAGCGGGGGGCACAGATACGCAGTATTTT
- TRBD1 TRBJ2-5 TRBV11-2 CASSGLTGDRQETQYF TGTGCCAGCAGCGGGTTGACAGGGGACCGCCAAGAGACCCAGTACTTC
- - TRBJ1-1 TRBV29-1 CSVLTDGTEAFF TGCAGCGTTCTCACAGACGGCACTGAAGCTTTCTTT
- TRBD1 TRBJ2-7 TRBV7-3 CASSLMGTGGYEQYF TGTGCCAGCAGCCTTATGGGGACAGGGGGCTACGAGCAGTACTTC
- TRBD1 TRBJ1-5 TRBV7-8 CASSSATGGAGQPQHF TGTGCCAGCAGCTCAGCCACAGGGGGCGCGGGCCAGCCCCAGCATTTT
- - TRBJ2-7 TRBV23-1 CASRTGLGGKRMGSSPSYEQYF TGCGCCAGCAGGACAGGCCTGGGGGGTAAACGTATGGGTAGCTCCCCCTCCTACGAGCAGTACTTC
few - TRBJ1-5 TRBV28 CASSRAGGPLYQPQHF TGTGCCAGCAGCCGCGCCGGGGGCCCCCTTTATCAGCCCCAGCATTTT
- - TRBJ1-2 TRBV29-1 CSVATGIYGYTF TGCAGCGTTGCAACAGGGATCTATGGCTACACCTTC
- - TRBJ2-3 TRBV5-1 CASSLGGLIGTDTQYF TGCGCCAGCAGCTTGGGGGGCCTAATCGGTACAGATACGCAGTATTTT
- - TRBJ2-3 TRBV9 CASSVGGTDTQYF TGTGCCAGCAGCGTAGGAGGCACAGATACGCAGTATTTT
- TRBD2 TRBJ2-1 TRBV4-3 CASSQPWGLAGGPTYNEQFF TGCGCCAGCAGCCAACCGTGGGGGCTAGCGGGGGGACCGACCTACAATGAGCAGTTCTTC
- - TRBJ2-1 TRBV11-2 CASSLEGFNEQFF TGTGCCAGCAGCTTAGAGGGATTCAATGAGCAGTTCTTC
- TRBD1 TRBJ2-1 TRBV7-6 CASSSPGTGVTEQFF TGTGCCAGCAGCTCGCCCGGGACAGGGGTTACTGAGCAGTTCTTC
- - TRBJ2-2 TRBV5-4 CASSLSLTGELFF TGTGCCAGCAGCTTGTCCTTGACCGGGGAGCTGTTTTTT
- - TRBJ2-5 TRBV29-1 CSVTGSTSRETQYF TGCAGCGTTACAGGGTCCACAAGTCGAGAGACCCAGTACTTC
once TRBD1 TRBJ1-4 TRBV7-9 CASSLVDRKVEKLFF TGTGCCAGCAGCTTAGTGGACAGGAAAGTCGAAAAACTGTTTTTT
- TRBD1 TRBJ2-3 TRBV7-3 CASSEGQVTDTQYF TGTGCCAGCAGCGAAGGACAGGTCACAGATACGCAGTATTTT
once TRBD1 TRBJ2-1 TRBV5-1 CASKGTGYHNEQFF TGCGCCAGCAAAGGGACAGGGTACCACAATGAGCAGTTCTTC
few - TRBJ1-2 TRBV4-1 CASSQVGSGKSGGYTF TGCGCCAGCAGCCAAGTCGGATCAGGGAAATCGGGCGGCTACACCTTC
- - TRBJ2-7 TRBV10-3 CAIMGVTSYEQYF TGTGCCATCATGGGGGTAACATCCTACGAGCAGTACTTC
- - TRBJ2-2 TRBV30 CAWRQRGGATGELFF TGTGCCTGGAGGCAAAGGGGGGGCGCGACCGGGGAGCTGTTTTTT
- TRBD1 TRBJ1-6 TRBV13 CASRPGTANNSPLHF TGTGCCAGCAGACCCGGGACAGCTAATAATTCACCCCTCCACTTT
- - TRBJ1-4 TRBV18 CASSPGATNEKLFF TGTGCCAGCTCACCAGGGGCGACTAATGAAAAACTGTTTTTT
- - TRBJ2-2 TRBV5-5 CASSLDGRKSGELFF TGTGCCAGCAGCTTGGATGGCAGGAAATCCGGGGAGCTGTTTTTT
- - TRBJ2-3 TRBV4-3 CASSQDQPTDTQYF TGCGCCAGCAGCCAAGATCAACCCACAGATACGCAGTATTTT
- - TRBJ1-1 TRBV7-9 CASSLDGLNTEAFF TGTGCCAGCAGCTTAGACGGTCTGAACACTGAAGCTTTCTTT
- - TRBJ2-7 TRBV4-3 CASSQDRGRPTQYF TGCGCCAGCAGCCAAGATCGGGGCAGACCAACGCAGTACTTC
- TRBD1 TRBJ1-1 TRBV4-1 CASSQDLRTGGNTEAFF TGCGCCAGCAGCCAAGATCTGCGGACAGGGGGGAACACTGAAGCTTTCTTT
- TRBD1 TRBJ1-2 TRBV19 CASTQGGQGVLGGYTF TGTGCCAGTACCCAAGGGGGACAGGGAGTACTTGGTGGCTACACCTTC
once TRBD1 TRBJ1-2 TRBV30 CAWTDWTGANYGYTF TGTGCCTGGACGGATTGGACAGGAGCTAACTATGGCTACACCTTC
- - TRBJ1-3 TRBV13 CASSLGGAGAGNTIYF TGTGCCAGCAGCTTAGGGGGGGCAGGGGCTGGAAACACCATATATTTT
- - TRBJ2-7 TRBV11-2 CASSSGVWSSLNYEQYF TGTGCCAGCAGCTCTGGCGTGTGGTCAAGCCTTAATTACGAGCAGTACTTC
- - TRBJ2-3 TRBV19 CASSITGSDTQYF TGTGCCAGTAGTATCACCGGGTCCGATACGCAGTATTTT
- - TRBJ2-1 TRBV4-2 CASSQVVGWDYNEQFF TGTGCCAGCAGCCAAGTAGTGGGGTGGGACTACAATGAGCAGTTCTTC
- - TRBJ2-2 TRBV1 CTSSQDLGAGWSGELFF TGCACCAGCAGCCAAGATCTAGGAGCGGGGTGGTCCGGGGAGCTGTTTTTT
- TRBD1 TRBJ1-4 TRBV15 CATSRGVGQGDRKLFF TGTGCCACCAGCAGAGGTGTCGGACAGGGGGATCGAAAACTGTTTTTT
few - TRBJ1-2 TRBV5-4 CASSFDRIYGYTF TGTGCCAGCAGCTTTGACAGAATCTATGGCTACACCTTC
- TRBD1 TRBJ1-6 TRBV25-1 CASSADRSSYNSPLHF TGTGCCAGCAGTGCGGACAGGAGCTCCTATAATTCACCCCTCCACTTT
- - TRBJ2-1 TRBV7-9 CASSSMDAYNEQFF TGTGCCAGCAGCTCCATGGACGCCTACAATGAGCAGTTCTTC